This TCR beta chain was identified in a study of blood T cell repertoires in COVID-19. Clones were read by immunoSEQ multiplex PCR, and TCRdb kept only the in-frame ones, dropping some. The sample lists under 300,000 clones; roughly nine tenths were seen once. This clone appeared once. Participants spanned ages about 18 to 90 years and resided in 20 to 30 US areas. Assignment of participants to cohorts was predicated upon participant-reported clinical history. Two negative PCRs, clearance, or symptom resolution characterized the recovered Cohort 3 donors. This TCR derives from a woman aged 55-75 years who had recovered from COVID-19. The specimen was PBMCs or T cells enriched from blood (not recorded which).

The CDR3 protein is CASSKTLSWTGWIGPQHF. In DNA, the CDR3 is TGTGCCAGCAGCAAAACGCTATCTTGGACAGGGTGGATAGGGCCCCAGCATTTT. The chain joins TRBV21-1 to TRBJ1-5; no check of the table's D call, TRBD1, against the DNA was made. TRBV21-1 is a pseudogene locus. This CDR3 is 18 amino acids long.